The sample holds one count of the clone carrying this T cell receptor beta chain. The target antigen is unknown. The junction and the germline gene differ at one end; a read error may be behind it. The data stem from a study of OX40 agonist ivuxolimab in advanced cancers. Findings and caveats of the study: Dosing at 0.1 to 3.0 mg/kg was accompanied by clonal expansion of CD4+ and CD8+ blood T cells by week 6. Patients with a partial response at 0.1-3.0 mg/kg had among the lowest clonal expansion. Some patients who did not respond also had low normalized T-cell clonal expansion.

Looked up from germline, CDR1 is SGHDT and CDR2 is YYEEEE. The CDR3 runs 18 residues. Using immunoSEQ multiplex PCR, the repertoire was profiled, and TCRdb retains in-frame clones only, with some absent. This table holds around 22,000 clones, roughly nine tenths found once. Sequences were derived from CD4+ or CD8+ T cells sorted from blood, sampled in a trial of the OX40 agonist ivuxolimab. V is TRBV5-6 and J is TRBJ2-6, with TRBD2 as a possible D gene (5 bases). This TCR came from an adult with an advanced solid tumor such as melanoma, head and neck, liver or kidney cancer. The CDR3 sequence: CASSLSWSAGSWANVLTF. The CDR3 coding sequence is TGTGCCAGCAGCTTGTCGTGGTCCGCGGGCTCTTGGGCCAACGTCCTGACTTTC.